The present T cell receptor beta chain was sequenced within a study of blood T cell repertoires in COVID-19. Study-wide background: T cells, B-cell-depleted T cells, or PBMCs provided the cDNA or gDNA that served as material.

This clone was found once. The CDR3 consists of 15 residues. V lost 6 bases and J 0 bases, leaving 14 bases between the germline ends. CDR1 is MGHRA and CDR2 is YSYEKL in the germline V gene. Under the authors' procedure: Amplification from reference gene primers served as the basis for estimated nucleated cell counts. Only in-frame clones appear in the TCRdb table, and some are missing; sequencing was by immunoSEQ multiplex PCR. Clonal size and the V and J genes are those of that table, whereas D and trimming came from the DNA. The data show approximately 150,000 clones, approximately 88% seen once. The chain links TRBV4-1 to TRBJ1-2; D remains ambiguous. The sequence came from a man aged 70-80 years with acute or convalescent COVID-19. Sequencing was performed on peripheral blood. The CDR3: CASREYDTPNYGYTF. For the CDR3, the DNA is TGCGCCAGCAGAGAGTATGACACCCCTAACTATGGCTACACCTTC.